What follows are 19 T cell receptor beta chains derived from one specimen sequenced in a study of CD8 T cells in ankylosing spondylitis. A single record per CDR3 protein comes from TCRdb applying MiXCR to the 5' RACE reads. The table lists 250,000 or so distinct CDR3 sequences, 15% to 20% of them singletons. Sample: blood, either unsorted or a sorted T cell fraction (not recorded which). The receptor source for this set is a male donor with ankylosing spondylitis or in good health (not recorded which).

This clonotype has only a few counts. The chain's CDR3 is CASSLNQNTEAFF. Written as DNA, the CDR3 is TGTGCCAGCAGCTTAAACCAGAACACTGAAGCTTTCTTT. The chain employs TRBV7-3 and TRBJ1-1; no definite D call. The CDR3 is 13 residues long. Germline V lookup: CDR1 SGHTA, CDR2 FQGTGA. Trimming left V 1 base short and J 1 base short, with 4 bases between.

This chain connects TRBV6-2 or TRBV6-3 to TRBJ2-1, with no clear D. Germline V gene sequence: CDR1 MNHEY, CDR2 SVGEGT. CDR3 length equals 15 residues. Trimming pared 6 bases from V and 5 bases from J, leaving 17 bases between. In DNA form, the CDR3 reads TGTGCCAGCAGCCACGCCAGTCTAGGGCACAATGAGCAGTTCTTC. Protein: CASSHASLGHNEQFF.

The chain couples TRBV20-1 to TRBJ2-7; 9 bases fit TRBD1. This CDR3 has 14 residues. Germline V gene data show CDR1 as DFQATT and CDR2 as SNEGSKA (reference sequence). V dropped 5 bases and J dropped 2; count of bases not matched to a gene: 7. DNA of the CDR3: TGCAGTGCTTCCGGGACAGGGTCCCCCTACGAGCAGTACTTC. Translation: CSASGTGSPYEQYF.

This chain uses TRBV5-4 with TRBJ2-2; 11 bases are a match to TRBD1. The germline gives CDR1 SGHNT, CDR2 YYREEE (reference sequence). This CDR3 is built from 15 residues. V lost 4 bases to trimming and J lost 5 bases; unmatched junction nucleotides: 4. CDR3 loop: CASSVDRGRTGELFF. The DNA of the CDR3 is TGTGCCAGCAGCGTGGACAGGGGGCGAACCGGGGAGCTGTTTTTT.

This clonotype was observed at least ten times. Written as DNA, the CDR3 is TGTGCCAGCAGTCCGAGGGACAGGGGGCAATCCACTGAAGCTTTCTTT. Protein: CASSPRDRGQSTEAFF. V is TRBV12-3 or TRBV12-4 and J is TRBJ1-1, with TRBD1 matching over 12 bases. After removal of 5 bases from V and 4 bases from J, the junction contained 8 bases not matched to a gene. The CDR3 sequence is 16 residues long.

J is TRBJ2-2 and V is TRBV29-1, with D tentatively TRBD1 or TRBD2 (5 bases each). Trimming took 7 bases from V and 1 from J, leaving 16 bases between them. CDR3 length: 15 residues. Germline V gene lookup returns CDR1 SQVTM and CDR2 ANQGSEA. The CDR3 nucleotides are TGCAGCGCGCGGGCCGGCAGGGAGAACACCGGGGAGCTGTTTTTT. It specifies CSARAGRENTGELFF.

V is TRBV4-2 and J is TRBJ2-1; 14 nucleotides align to TRBD2. Germline CDR1 LGHNA, CDR2 YNFKEQ. The CDR3 contains 16 residues. The V and J ends lost 1 base and 12 bases, in that order; junction bases with no gene match: 8. The CDR3 region is CASSQVGGLAGVGQFF. The CDR3 nucleotides read TGTGCCAGCAGCCAAGTGGGGGGACTAGCGGGAGTAGGGCAGTTCTTC.

The chain uses TRBV12-3 or TRBV12-4 and TRBJ2-1; TRBD2 aligns across 14 bases. V shed 1 base and J 7 bases; nucleotides not matched to a gene: 6. This CDR3 comprises 17 residues. CDR3 sequence reads: CASSLGGLAGVLNEQFF. In DNA form, the CDR3 reads TGTGCCAGCAGTTTAGGGGGACTAGCGGGAGTACTTAATGAGCAGTTCTTC.

This clonotype occurred many times. The chain couples TRBV27 to TRBJ2-1; 13 nucleotides line up with TRBD2. The CDR3 sequence is 15 residues long. Germline values: CDR1 MNHEY, CDR2 SMNVEV (reference sequence). J was trimmed by 5 bases and V by 5 bases; bases with no gene match: 3. The CDR3, as DNA: TGTGCCAGCAGTCCCGGGACTAGCGGGAACAATGAGCAGTTCTTC. This codes for CASSPGTSGNNEQFF.

This clonotype was seen repeatedly, ten times or more. V gene TRBV12-3 or TRBV12-4 combines with J gene TRBJ2-3; D uncertain. This CDR3 region has 13 residues. V lost 3 bases, J lost 3 bases, and 7 bases lay in between. Here the CDR3 DNA reads TGTGCCAGCAGTTTTGCTGCGACAGATACGCAGTATTTT. It codes for CASSFAATDTQYF.

The chain links TRBV20-1 to TRBJ2-1; D remains unclear. CDR1 and CDR2 from the germline V gene are DFQATT and SNEGSKA (reference sequence). The V end lost 0 bases, the J end lost 1 base, and 13 bases lay between the germline ends. The CDR3 consists of 16 residues. The CDR3 is CSARDNGRLSYNEQFF. The CDR3 nucleotides are TGCAGTGCTAGAGATAATGGCAGGTTGTCCTACAATGAGCAGTTCTTC.

This clonotype was detected only a few times. The chain couples TRBV10-3 to TRBJ2-1; D ambiguous. CDR3 length: 14 residues. Germline loops: CDR1 ENHRY, CDR2 SYGVKD. V lost 2 bases, J lost 5 bases, and 10 bases lay in between. CDR3 region: CAISEVVGNNEQFF. The CDR3 DNA follows: TGTGCCATCAGTGAGGTGGTGGGAAACAATGAGCAGTTCTTC.

This clonotype appeared a few times. The chain links TRBV29-1 to TRBJ2-7; tentatively, D is TRBD1 (6 bases). This CDR3 contains 14 residues. Germline V gene sequence: CDR1 SQVTM, CDR2 ANQGSEA. The germline V and J ends were trimmed by 6 bases and 1 base, with 16 bases remaining between them. For the CDR3, the DNA is TGCAGCGTCCTCGACAGGACCCCTTCCTACGAGCAGTACTTC. It specifies CSVLDRTPSYEQYF.

This chain links TRBV6-2 or TRBV6-3 with TRBJ2-1, with TRBD2 identical over 7 bases. The CDR3 has 15 amino acids. J was trimmed by 4 bases and V by 6 bases; bases with no gene match: 9. CDR1 is MNHEY and CDR2 is SVGEGT in the germline V gene. CDR3 DNA: TGTGCCAGCAGAACAGGACTAGTGAAGTACAATGAGCAGTTCTTC. The encoded protein is CASRTGLVKYNEQFF.

This clonotype was observed a handful of times. The chain joins TRBV29-1 to TRBJ1-2; unclear D gene. This CDR3 has 12 amino acids. The germline V gene encodes CDR1 SQVTM and CDR2 ANQGSEA. Trimming left V 3 bases short and J 4 bases short, with 9 bases between. The CDR3 DNA follows: TGCAGCGTTGATACAGCCTCCTATGGCTACACCTTC. This codes for CSVDTASYGYTF.

This clonotype has more than one count but fewer than ten. The CDR3 nucleotides are TGTGCCAGCAGCCCAACCAGGGTTGGCTACGAGCAGTACTTC. This codes for CASSPTRVGYEQYF. The gene calls are TRBV7-2 and TRBJ2-7, with D perhaps matching TRBD1 (5 bases). From germline, CDR1 is SGHTA and CDR2 FQGNSA. This CDR3 is 14 amino acids long. The V and J ends lost 5 bases and 3 bases respectively, with 14 bases between them.

The chain couples TRBV4-3 to TRBJ2-3; D is unclear. Germline CDR1 LGHNA, CDR2 YSLEER. V was trimmed by 8 bases and J by 2 bases, leaving 20 bases between them. This CDR3 comprises 16 residues. The CDR3 region has the DNA TGCGCCAGCCAAGACTCGGGTGTCCGAGTCACAGATACGCAGTATTTT. It is translated as CASQDSGVRVTDTQYF.

The V call is TRBV12-3 or TRBV12-4, the J call TRBJ2-3; D unresolved. The V end was cut by 3 bases, the J end by 6 bases, with 10 bases between. This CDR3 has 13 amino acids. The CDR3 is CASSFWNLDTQYF. For the CDR3, the DNA is TGTGCCAGCAGTTTCTGGAACCTGGATACGCAGTATTTT.

This clonotype showed up just a few times. This chain links TRBV3-1 with TRBJ2-1; no definite D call. The V end lost 3 bases, the J end lost 0 bases, and 12 bases lay between the germline ends. Germline CDR1 is LGHDT and CDR2 is YNNKEL (reference sequence). The CDR3 sequence is 16 residues long. CDR3 in amino acids: CASSHLSASSYNEQFF. The DNA of the CDR3 is TGTGCCAGCAGCCATTTAAGCGCGAGCTCCTACAATGAGCAGTTCTTC.